These 27 T cell receptor beta chains originate from one sample sequenced in a study of blood T cell repertoires in COVID-19. Sequenced by immunoSEQ multiplex PCR; TCRdb stores in-frame clones only, minus some. The data show more than 300,000 clones, with around 87% seen just once and about 10% held by the top ten. Material for sequencing was peripheral blood. These receptors were taken from a woman aged 25 to 39 with COVID-19, enrolled during active disease.

This chain links TRBV23-1 with TRBJ2-1; D is perhaps TRBD2 (5 bases). TRBV23-1 is identified as an open reading frame with a role that is uncertain. CDR3 length equals 17 residues. V was cut by 1 base and J by 5 bases, with 18 bases left in between. CDR3 bases: TGCGCCAGCAGTCAATTCCCGACGGGAAAGGATGACAATGAGCAGTTCTTC. Its protein product is CASSQFPTGKDDNEQFF.

The chain uses TRBV6-1 and TRBJ2-1, with 12 bases lining up with TRBD2. Looked up from germline, CDR1 is MNHNS and CDR2 is SASEGT. The CDR3 is made up of 15 amino acids. After removal of 6 bases from V and 0 bases from J, the junction contained 0 bases not matched to a gene. CDR3 region: CASRTSGSSYNEQFF. CDR3 nucleotides: TGTGCCAGCAGGACTAGCGGGAGCTCCTACAATGAGCAGTTCTTC.

J is TRBJ2-1 and V is TRBV5-6; D is perhaps TRBD1 (6 bases). In germline, CDR1 is SGHDT, CDR2 YYEEEE. CDR3 length: 12 amino acids. The V gene lost 4 bases and the J gene lost 5 bases, with 7 bases spanning the gap. The CDR3 coding sequence is TGTGCCAGCAGCCAGGGGAACAATGAGCAGTTCTTC. This translates into CASSQGNNEQFF.

This clone was detected only once. The chain couples TRBV30 to TRBJ2-7; D remains ambiguous. CDR3 length: 11 amino acids. The V and J ends lost 4 bases and 2 bases respectively, with 6 bases between them. Germline V CDR1 and CDR2: GTSNPN, SVGIG (reference sequence). The CDR3 is CAWTDTYEQYF. In DNA form, the CDR3 reads TGTGCCTGGACAGATACCTACGAGCAGTACTTC.

The chain uses TRBV27 and TRBJ1-2; TRBD1 matches 9 bases. The germline gives CDR1 MNHEY, CDR2 SMNVEV (reference sequence). CDR3 length: 14 residues. V was clipped by 4 bases and J by 8 bases; unmatched bases: 8. The CDR3 DNA reads as TGTGCCAGCAGTTCCTGGACAGGGGAGAGAGGCTACACCTTC. This sequence encodes CASSSWTGERGYTF.

The CDR3 bases are TGTGCCAGCAGTGACCCGACTAGCGGGAGAGGTTTTGGCAAAAACATTCAGTACTTC. It translates to CASSDPTSGRGFGKNIQYF. The chain recombines TRBV6-4 with TRBJ2-4, with 12 bases identical to TRBD2. The CDR3 is 19 residues long. The germline V gene has CDR1 MRHNA and CDR2 SNTAGT. The J segment lost 3 bases and the V segment lost 2 bases, leaving 11 bases of the junction unmatched.

This clone appeared a single time. The chain joins TRBV5-4 to TRBJ2-5; TRBD1 is a possible D gene (6 bases). Trimming cost V 1 base and J 5 bases, with 12 bases left between them. Germline values: CDR1 SGHNT, CDR2 YYREEE (reference sequence). The CDR3 is made up of 14 amino acids. CDR3 DNA: TGTGCCAGCAGCTTGTCTGGGGGCTTTGAGACCCAGTACTTC. Its translation is CASSLSGGFETQYF.

V is TRBV5-1 and J is TRBJ2-2; 9 positions match TRBD2. The CDR3 extends over 14 amino acids. The germline gives CDR1 SGHRS, CDR2 YFSETQ. The V segment lost 6 bases and the J segment 7 bases; nucleotides outside the gene matches: 7. CDR3 bases: TGCGCCAGCAATAGCGGGAGTTTCAACGGGGAGCTGTTTTTT. Its translation is CASNSGSFNGELFF.

The chain links TRBV27 to TRBJ2-7; D remains unclear. V lost 3 bases, J lost 2 bases, and 14 bases lay in between. This CDR3 has 15 amino acids. CDR1 is MNHEY and CDR2 is SMNVEV in the germline V gene (reference sequence). The DNA of the CDR3 is TGTGCCAGCAGTTTCCGTGGCAGGATTACCTACGAGCAGTACTTC. Residues: CASSFRGRITYEQYF.

The chain has TRBV6-6 and TRBJ2-7, with 10 bases aligning to TRBD2. The germline CDR1 and CDR2 sequences are MNHNY and SVGAGI (reference sequence). The CDR3 runs to 15 residues. Germline trimming cut 7 bases from V and 1 base from J; bases unmatched to any gene: 7. CDR3 sequence: CASTVQREGSYEQYF. CDR3 DNA: TGTGCCAGCACAGTCCAGCGGGAGGGATCCTACGAGCAGTACTTC.

This clone has only one observation. The chain employs TRBV3-1 (or the pseudogene TRBV3-2) and TRBJ2-3; TRBD2 agrees at 11 bases. Per germline, CDR1 LGHDT and CDR2 YNNKEL (reference sequence). The CDR3 is 17 amino acids. V dropped 2 bases and J dropped 2; count of bases not matched to a gene: 6. CDR3 sequence (DNA): TGTGCCAGCAGCCAAAACCTAGCGGGAGGACTCACAGATACGCAGTATTTT. Protein sequence: CASSQNLAGGLTDTQYF.

The chain combines TRBV5-6 with TRBJ1-1; 8 positions match TRBD1. J gave up 3 bases and V 7 bases, and 14 bases lay outside the gene matches. The CDR3 has 16 amino acids. The V gene's germline CDR1 is SGHDT and CDR2 YYEEEE. Written as DNA, the CDR3 is TGTGCCAGCCATCCCGGCCCGGACAGGGAGGACACTGAAGCTTTCTTT. This translates into CASHPGPDREDTEAFF.

This sequence joins TRBV2 and TRBJ1-5; 9 bases agree with TRBD1. The germline CDR1 and CDR2 sequences are SNHLY and FYNNEI. Trimming removed 7 bases from V and 1 base from J; junction bases left unmatched: 5. The CDR3 consists of 15 residues. The DNA of the CDR3 is TGTGCCAGCATATCCGGGACAGGGAGCAATCAGCCCCAGCATTTT. Translation gives CASISGTGSNQPQHF.

This clone came up a few times. The chain joins TRBV25-1 to TRBJ1-5, with a possible D match to TRBD1 (5 bases). Trimming removed 3 bases at V and 6 bases at J, with 9 bases between. The CDR3 runs to 13 residues. Germline V lookup: CDR1 MGHDK, CDR2 SYGVNS. CDR3 amino acids: CASSDRVGQPQHF. The CDR3 region has the DNA TGTGCCAGCAGTGACAGGGTTGGTCAGCCCCAGCATTTT.

This chain connects TRBV18 to TRBJ2-2; D not resolved. Per the germline V gene, CDR1 is KGHSH and CDR2 is LQKENI. V lost 2 bases, J lost 3 bases, and 7 bases lay in between. The CDR3 loop spans 14 amino acids. The CDR3 protein is CASSPNEDTGELFF. The CDR3 coding sequence is TGTGCCAGCTCACCAAACGAGGACACCGGGGAGCTGTTTTTT.

J is TRBJ2-5 and V is TRBV4-1; a weak D match, TRBD2 (6 bases). This CDR3 spans 15 amino acids. The V gene's germline CDR1 is MGHRA and CDR2 YSYEKL. Trimming stripped 0 bases from V and 5 bases from J, with 13 bases between. The CDR3 loop reads CASSQEGGVRETQYF. CDR3 sequence (DNA): TGCGCCAGCAGCCAAGAGGGGGGAGTACGGGAGACCCAGTACTTC.

This chain joins TRBV4-2 and TRBJ2-1; 9 positions match TRBD2. Germline CDR1 is LGHNA and CDR2 is YNFKEQ. The CDR3 length is 17 residues. The J segment lost 6 bases and the V segment lost 0 bases, leaving 9 bases of the junction unmatched. CDR3 nucleotides: TGTGCCAGCAGCCAAGATCAGGCTAGCGGGACCTCCAATGAGCAGTTCTTC. It is translated as CASSQDQASGTSNEQFF.

The V call is TRBV30, the J call TRBJ2-2, with 7 positions matching TRBD2. J was trimmed by 1 base and V by 3 bases; bases with no gene match: 5. The germline V gene encodes CDR1 GTSNPN and CDR2 SVGIG (reference sequence). CDR3 length: 15 residues. The chain's CDR3 is CAWRGGTENTGELFF. The CDR3 region has the DNA TGTGCCTGGAGGGGGGGGACTGAGAACACCGGGGAGCTGTTTTTT.

The rearrangement joins TRBV12-5 to TRBJ1-4; 9 bases match TRBD1. The CDR3 is 16 amino acids. From germline, CDR1 is LGHNT and CDR2 FRNRAP. After removal of 2 bases from V and 8 bases from J, the junction contained 9 bases not matched to a gene. In nucleotides, the CDR3 is TGTGCTAGTGGTTTGCCCCGGGACAGGGTTTCAGAAAAACTGTTTTTT. Translation: CASGLPRDRVSEKLFF.

The rearrangement uses TRBV6-2 or TRBV6-3 and TRBJ2-6; 8 bases agree with TRBD1. Germline trimming cut 4 bases from V and 0 bases from J; bases unmatched to any gene: 8. Germline CDR1 MNHEY, CDR2 SVGEGT. This CDR3 has 18 residues. CDR3 nucleotides: TGTGCCAGCAGTTTGATAACAGGGGGTGGCTCTGGGGCCAACGTCCTGACTTTC. Translation gives CASSLITGGGSGANVLTF.

The chain joins TRBV28 to TRBJ2-7; 10 bases map to TRBD2. CDR1 MDHEN and CDR2 SYDVKM come from the germline V gene. J was trimmed by 5 bases and V by 5 bases; bases with no gene match: 18. The CDR3 sequence is 18 residues long. DNA of the CDR3: TGTGCCAGCAGTCCTCGAGGGCTAGCGGGAGTTCTGCCTAACGAGCAGTACTTC. It specifies CASSPRGLAGVLPNEQYF.

The V call is TRBV28, the J call TRBJ2-2; D not resolved. The CDR3 sequence is 12 residues long. Germline V gene lookup returns CDR1 MDHEN and CDR2 SYDVKM. V was clipped by 2 bases and J by 7 bases, with 5 bases between them. The CDR3 DNA sequence: TGTGCCAGCAGTTTAGGCCACGGGGAGCTGTTTTTT. Protein: CASSLGHGELFF.

This chain connects TRBV19 to TRBJ2-1, with a possible D match to TRBD2 (5 bases). The CDR3 is 13 amino acids. Trimming shortened V by 5 bases and J by 4 bases, and 9 bases separated the two germline ends. Per germline, CDR1 LNHDA and CDR2 SQIVND (reference sequence). The chain's CDR3 is CASSLADYNEQFF. CDR3 nucleotides: TGTGCCAGTAGTCTAGCAGATTACAATGAGCAGTTCTTC.

The V gene is TRBV11-1, the J gene TRBJ2-1, with D hard to call. Trimming stripped 6 bases from V and 0 bases from J, with 9 bases between. The CDR3 consists of 14 residues. The germline gives CDR1 SGHAT, CDR2 FQDESV (reference sequence). The CDR3: CASRSRISYNEQFF. The CDR3 DNA reads TGTGCCAGCAGGTCCAGGATCTCCTACAATGAGCAGTTCTTC.

V is TRBV15 and J is TRBJ1-4, with 7 bases that match TRBD1. The CDR3 runs to 15 residues. V lost 1 base and J lost 5; bases outside the gene matches: 4. Germline assignment: CDR1 LNHNV and CDR2 YYDKDF (reference sequence). Written as DNA, the CDR3 is TGTGCCACCAGCAGAGCTGGCAGGGGGAATGAAAAACTGTTTTTT. It yields the protein CATSRAGRGNEKLFF.

This clone has only a few counts. CDR3: CASSKAEGGDTQYF. CDR3 sequence (DNA): TGTGCCAGCAGCAAAGCGGAAGGGGGAGATACGCAGTATTTT. V usage is TRBV21-1 and J usage is TRBJ2-3; the D segment call TRBD1 is taken from the table without a DNA check. TRBV21-1 is labeled a pseudogene. The CDR3 runs to 14 residues.

This clone has only one observation. The gene calls are TRBV27 and TRBJ1-6, with a weak D call TRBD1 (5 bases). The germline gives CDR1 MNHEY, CDR2 SMNVEV (reference sequence). Between the trimmed V and J ends, which lost 3 bases and 1 base, there was a span of 13 bases. There are 17 residues in the CDR3. The CDR3 nucleotides are TGTGCCAGCAGTTTGGGACTGGTCTCTTCCTATAATTCACCCCTCCACTTT. Protein: CASSLGLVSSYNSPLHF.